This entry is about one T cell receptor beta chain. The data were obtained in a study of blood T cell repertoires in COVID-19. Study context: The origin of the acute and convalescent COVID-19 samples was the United States, Italy and Spain. From T cells, B-cell-depleted T cells, or PBMCs came the material, which was cDNA or gDNA.

How the authors handled the data: Estimated nucleated cell counts came from reference gene primer amplification. Libraries were prepared by immunoSEQ multiplex PCR; TCRdb keeps only in-frame clonotypes and omits some of them. The V and J calls and clone size were taken over from that table, and D and trimming were inferred from the DNA. The sample gives around 40,000 clones, approximately 79% of which show up once; roughly 21% is in the top ten. The V gene's germline CDR1 is KGHSH and CDR2 LQKENI. The CDR3 length is 15 residues. V lost 3 bases and J lost 5, with 16 bases in between. This chain joins TRBV18 and TRBJ1-1; D is perhaps TRBD1 (5 bases). This sequence originates from a man aged 70 or older with acute or convalescent COVID-19. The specimen was peripheral blood. CDR3 DNA: TGTGCCAGCTCACCGCCGACCAGGGCGGGGACTGAAGCTTTCTTT. It translates to CASSPPTRAGTEAFF. The full variable domain, with the rest looked up from reference TRBV18 and TRBJ1-1, is NAGVMQNPRHLVRRRGQEARLRCSPMKGHSHVYWYRQLPEEGLKFMVYLQKENIIDESGMPKERFSAEFPKEGPSILRIQQVVRGDSAAYFCASSPPTRAGTEAFFGQGTRLTVV.